Listed below are T cell receptor beta chains from one sample, sequenced in a study of shared clonotypes between healthy human individuals. Using immunoSEQ multiplex PCR, the repertoire was profiled, and TCRdb retains in-frame clones only, with some absent. The top ten hold approximately 0.13% of the sample, which has around 2.1 million clones, approximately 96% seen once. The sample taken for sequencing was naive CD4+ T cells sorted from blood. The origin of the receptors is a man in his late teens or twenties in good health. Both conserved end residues are trimmed from each CDR3. Each record gives: CDR3 length, J gene, V gene, CDR3 protein.

len: 10
j_gene: TRBJ2-7
v_gene: TRBV2
CDR3aa: AGRQGAYEQY

len: 12
j_gene: TRBJ1-1
v_gene: TRBV5-1
CDR3aa: ASSPRTGDTEAF

len: 14
j_gene: TRBJ2-3
v_gene: TRBV7-9
CDR3aa: ASSPRRLAVTDTQY

len: 14
j_gene: TRBJ1-3
v_gene: TRBV7-3
CDR3aa: ASSPGQTASGNTIY

len: 14
j_gene: TRBJ1-4
v_gene: TRBV5-5
CDR3aa: ASSVTVQGGNEKLF

len: 12
j_gene: TRBJ2-2
v_gene: TRBV10-3
CDR3aa: AIGLAGSTGELF

len: 13
j_gene: TRBJ1-4
v_gene: TRBV30
CDR3aa: AWSVGGAWGEKLF

len: 14
j_gene: TRBJ2-1
v_gene: TRBV7-9
CDR3aa: ASSYRFPSSYNEQF

len: 11
j_gene: TRBJ1-5
v_gene: TRBV2
CDR3aa: ASSDWISQPQH

len: 10
j_gene: TRBJ1-1
v_gene: TRBV29-1
CDR3aa: SVEGPDRKAF

len: 10
j_gene: TRBJ2-7
v_gene: TRBV11-2
CDR3aa: ASSQAGTEQY

len: 11
j_gene: TRBJ2-5
v_gene: TRBV9
CDR3aa: ASSGDRQETQY

len: 11
j_gene: TRBJ2-1
v_gene: TRBV18
CDR3aa: ASSRKDDTEQF

len: 13
j_gene: TRBJ1-6
v_gene: TRBV14
CDR3aa: ASSHPQGSNSPLH

len: 15
j_gene: TRBJ1-1
v_gene: TRBV5-8
CDR3aa: ASSLEQGVRLNTEAF

len: 14
j_gene: TRBJ2-3
v_gene: TRBV11-3
CDR3aa: ASSPRTGGGLDTQY

len: 12
j_gene: TRBJ1-2
v_gene: TRBV11-2
CDR3aa: ASSFGSLGNGYT

len: 10
j_gene: TRBJ1-2
v_gene: TRBV5-4
CDR3aa: ASSLVGYGYT

len: 11
j_gene: TRBJ2-7
v_gene: TRBV25-1
CDR3aa: ASSEDLDYEQY

len: 13
j_gene: TRBJ2-7
v_gene: TRBV18
CDR3aa: ASSPGTSGIYEQY

len: 11
j_gene: TRBJ1-3
v_gene: TRBV2
CDR3aa: ASSEDRGNTIY

len: 13
j_gene: TRBJ1-1
v_gene: TRBV5-1
CDR3aa: ASSSSGQGGTEAF